Sequencing of this TCR gamma chain was carried out in a study of intestinal T cells in coeliac disease (dated by TCRdb to the early 2020s). As for the study more broadly: In the TRG cohort, the mean age of coeliac patients was about 15 years compared with almost 55 years for controls, so the coeliac patients were much younger than the controls. The TCR-delta (TRD) cohort comprised duodenal biopsies from approximately ten coeliac disease patients and approximately ten non-coeliac controls. A second, larger TCR-gamma (TRG) cohort included duodenal biopsies from 33 coeliac disease patients and more than 20 non-coeliac controls.

Points on this clone: It lacks a known antigen. No base qualities exist here, and no much larger clone lies one base off it.

For each case, genomic DNA was isolated from ten 5-um FFPE scrolls with the QIAamp DNA FFPE tissue kit. Fully anonymised formalin-fixed paraffin-embedded duodenal biopsies surplus to diagnostic needs were used to test TCR repertoire-based classification of coeliac disease. No clinical or histological suspicion of coeliac disease was present in controls, and upper endoscopy was performed in controls for reflux, dyspepsia or gastritis. Library creation used multiplex PCR. Sequenced on an Ion Torrent PGM. The LymphoTrack kit, which has primers carrying Illumina adapters, was used to amplify TRG repertoires from roughly 220 ng of biopsy DNA. TRG amplicons were cleaned up with AMPure XP beads, measured on a 2100 Bioanalyzer, and combined in equimolar amounts. TRG libraries were sequenced on an Ion PGM instrument. Processing in the source paper ran as follows. FastX removed reads in which more than 10% of nucleotides fell below the per-patient third-quartile quality score. IMGT/HighV-QUEST was used to align the reads, assigning V, D and J genes, identifying CDR3 regions and assessing functionality. Sequences were converted to amino acids, and every sequence predicted to be non-functional was removed. The CDR3s were broken into kmers both with and without positional annotation, PCA was run on the kmer frequencies, and the samples were clustered using every one of the 1023 combinations of PCs 1-10. Leave-one-out cross-validation was used to validate the classification, with parameters re-optimised on the remaining samples in each round. Shannon diversity was calculated using the vegan R package from repeated random subsamples equal to the lowest read count. TCRdb called clones anew from the public reads via CATT; matching DNA rows were later pooled. The V and J calls and clone size are TCRdb's, not the authors'. The sample yields around 400 gamma-chain clones; 50% to 65% were counted once. The top ten constitute around a third of the sample.

The full study reports these points: Repeated CDR3 amino acid sequences could not be distinguished from PCR duplicates. Age was significantly different between the coeliac and control groups, but splitting the analysis by age did not give a significant classification. Clustering based on TRG put 51 of 54 biopsies (94.4%) in the right class, and the reported leave-one-out accuracy was about 90%. FFPE-derived DNA was found to be relatively degraded, and loss of a proportion of TCR sequences in each sample was likely caused by this degradation. In training, clustering based on TRD kmers put all 20 or so biopsies in the right class, and the reported leave-one-out accuracy was over 80%.

The junction shows trimming of 12 bases on V and 8 bases on J, and the gene matches do not reach 4 bases of it. The CDR3 measures 10 amino acids from cysteine to phenylalanine. Of the read, only the CDR3 DNA is kept; its 30 bases are in frame from base 1. The material sequenced was a duodenal biopsy. This receptor was taken from a human donor who served as a control with a normal duodenal biopsy, not a healthy volunteer. The sequence joins TRGV10 to TRGJP2. TRGV10 carries the ORF label, with uncertain function. The DNA reads TGTGCTGCAAACGATTGGATCAAGACGTTT. It translates to CAANDWIKTF.